The source of this TCR beta chain is a study of cytomegalovirus exposure and HLA in healthy donors. This CDR3 is 11 amino acids long. V was cut by 5 bases and J by 7 bases, with 8 bases left in between. The germline V gene has CDR1 MNHEY and CDR2 SMNVEV (reference sequence). Whole-study findings and limits: It was confirmed in vitro that a few of the CMV-associated chains were specific for CMV antigens. Listed as cytomegalovirus-associated were about 160 TCR beta chains. On later analysis, the bulk of CMV-associated TCR beta chains appeared to be HLA-restricted. Several top significant clusters appeared, in a later analysis, to be linked to common viral pathogens.

Regarding this clone: What it binds is unknown.

Amplification used 60 Vbeta primers and 13 Jbeta primers. Measured with immunoSEQ multiplex PCR; TCRdb has only the in-frame clones, and not every one. The sample lists some 130,000 clones, approximately 80% occurring once. The sequenced sample consisted of PBMCs. The rearrangement links TRBV27 to TRBJ2-5; D is unclear. This sequence originates from a man aged 35 to 55 in good health and CMV-seronegative. CDR3 DNA: TGTGCCAGCAGTCTAGACGGGACCCAGTACTTC. It specifies CASSLDGTQYF.